This T cell receptor beta chain is drawn from a study of identical twins. Each CDR3 protein gets one entry after TCRdb re-called the 5' RACE reads with MiXCR. The sample consists of approximately 220,000 distinct CDR3 sequences, 7.5% of them appearing once. This clonotype was found a few times. CDR1 is MNHEY, CDR2 SMNVEV, per germline (reference sequence). The CDR3 extends over 16 amino acids. The ends lost 0 bases at V and 0 bases at J; junction bases unmatched: 5. This same sample was also part of a study on yellow fever vaccine responses in identical twins. That work adds: Twin vaccine T cell responses reportedly seemed partly convergent, partly personalized.

The receptor was derived from a woman younger than 35 in good health. The genes are TRBV27 and TRBJ2-7, with 7 bases aligning to TRBD2. Sequencing was done on a sample of CD8+ T cells sorted from blood. The CDR3 bases are TGTGCCAGCAGTTTATCGCGGCGGGGGAGCTCCTACGAGCAGTACTTC. This encodes CASSLSRRGSSYEQYF.